Here is one T cell receptor beta chain with its context. Primed by a sample-barcoded 5' primer and a J-beta primer mix, a second PCR proceeded for about 6 to 12 cycles. Via MiXCR, TCRdb re-called the 5' RACE reads, giving one row per CDR3 protein. Here the sample spans hundreds of thousands of distinct CDR3 sequences, approximately 35% being singletons. This entry comes from a study of blood T cells in healthy people across ages. Sequencing used blood. The receptor was derived from a man younger than 35 in good health.

The CDR3 loop is CASRQRDNYGYTF. The CDR3 DNA reads as TGTGCCAGCAGACAGCGAGATAACTATGGCTACACCTTC. The V call is TRBV9, the J call TRBJ1-2; D not certain. The germline V gene encodes CDR1 SGDLS and CDR2 YYNGEE. Trimming removed 5 bases from V and 1 base from J, with 9 bases in between. This CDR3 has 13 amino acids.